The clone carrying this T cell receptor beta chain was seen a few times. Its antigen is still unknown. The data were obtained in a study of beta chain features in type 1 diabetes. Germline V gene lookup returns CDR1 LNHNV and CDR2 YYDKDF (reference sequence). V dropped 0 bases and J dropped 3 bases, with 15 bases sitting between them. The CDR3 has 17 residues. Blood was collected once per donor into heparin, averaging about 116 mL. Study results and caveats: Among patients with Type 1 diabetes, TCRB CDR3s were moderately but significantly shorter in every one of the four CD4+ subsets.

Expressed TCRB transcripts were sequenced because the entire RNA isolate underwent reverse transcription. Repertoires were generated with immunoSEQ multiplex PCR, while TCRdb's copy carries only in-frame clones and drops some. The repertoire has under 250,000 clones, about 15% of them found once; the top ten carry 0.015% to 0.02%. The receptor comes from a man younger than 40 with type 1 diabetes. The sequencing input was naive CD4+ T cells from blood. The gene calls are TRBV15 and TRBJ2-1, with D perhaps TRBD1 (6 bases). Written as DNA, the CDR3 is TGTGCCACCAGCAGAGATAGGGGGACATCGATCTACAATGAGCAGTTCTTC. It specifies CATSRDRGTSIYNEQFF.